A single sample is the source of the 27 T cell receptor beta chains below, sequenced in a study of control samples from healthy donors and cancer patients. Sequenced by immunoSEQ multiplex PCR; TCRdb stores in-frame clones only, minus some. The repertoire consists of roughly 100,000 clones, with approximately 90% occurring once and the leading ten covering approximately 19%. Sequences were obtained from PBMCs. All receptors come from a man aged 55 to 70 with lung cancer.

The rearrangement joins TRBV28 to TRBJ1-2; 7 bases are shared with TRBD1. CDR1 and CDR2 from the germline V gene are MDHEN and SYDVKM. V lost 10 bases and J lost 5; bases outside the gene matches: 13. CDR3 length equals 14 residues. In DNA form, the CDR3 reads TGTGCCACCACAAGGGGGGACAGAGGATATGGCTACACCTTC. This sequence encodes CATTRGDRGYGYTF.

The chain carries TRBV29-1 and TRBJ1-2; TRBD1 matches 7 bases. The V segment lost 7 bases and the J segment 4 bases; nucleotides outside the gene matches: 9. CDR1 is SQVTM, CDR2 ANQGSEA, per germline. The CDR3 spans 13 residues. The CDR3: CSAGEGAGYGYTF. For the CDR3, the DNA is TGCAGCGCCGGAGAGGGGGCGGGCTATGGCTACACCTTC.

The J gene is TRBJ2-3, the V gene TRBV5-1; 10 bases agree with TRBD1. This CDR3 is 18 amino acids long. The V gene's germline CDR1 is SGHRS and CDR2 YFSETQ. The V and J ends lost 4 bases and 1 base, in that order; junction bases with no gene match: 12. The chain's CDR3 is CASSNMGEGTGGTDTQYF. CDR3 in DNA: TGCGCCAGCAGCAATATGGGAGAGGGGACAGGGGGCACAGATACGCAGTATTTT.

This clone was picked up one time. This chain uses TRBV7-9 with TRBJ2-5; D unclear. V gave up 2 bases and J gave up 1 base, with 11 bases separating them. Per the germline V gene, CDR1 is SEHNR and CDR2 is FQNEAQ (reference sequence). The CDR3 runs to 15 residues. The CDR3 loop is CASSLNLVSQETQYF. In nucleotides, the CDR3 is TGTGCCAGCAGCTTAAATTTAGTTTCCCAAGAGACCCAGTACTTC.

The V call is TRBV3-1 (or the pseudogene TRBV3-2), the J call TRBJ2-7, with D maybe TRBD1 (6 bases). The ends were cut back, 2 bases at V and 6 bases at J, with 14 bases in the middle. The germline gives CDR1 LGHDT, CDR2 YNNKEL (reference sequence). This CDR3 region has 14 residues. The CDR3 sequence: CASSQRTENAEQYF. CDR3 in DNA: TGTGCCAGCAGCCAACGGACAGAGAATGCCGAGCAGTACTTC.

The gene calls are TRBV6-6 and TRBJ2-5, with D tentatively TRBD1 (6 bases). The CDR3 has 14 residues. The germline V gene encodes CDR1 MNHNY and CDR2 SVGAGI (reference sequence). V was clipped by 6 bases and J by 2 bases, with 13 bases between them. DNA of the CDR3: TGTGCCAGCAGCTACCCCGGACAGCAAGAGACCCAGTACTTC. Amino acid sequence: CASSYPGQQETQYF.

The rearrangement joins TRBV4-2 to TRBJ1-6, with a tentative D call TRBD1 (6 bases). Looked up from germline, CDR1 is LGHNA and CDR2 is YNFKEQ. V was clipped by 1 base and J by 9 bases, with 16 bases between them. This CDR3 contains 16 residues. The CDR3 region is CASSQVQTGSSSPLHF. The CDR3, as DNA: TGTGCCAGCAGCCAAGTCCAGACAGGATCGAGTTCACCCCTCCACTTT.

This clone was counted a few times. The J gene is TRBJ1-5, the V gene TRBV3-1 (or the pseudogene TRBV3-2), with D possibly matching TRBD1 (6 bases). V was cut by 4 bases and J by 8 bases, with 15 bases left in between. From germline, CDR1 is LGHDT and CDR2 YNNKEL (reference sequence). There are 14 residues in the CDR3. DNA for the CDR3: TGTGCCAGCAGCCTCCTCGGGGGCGACGAGCCCCAGCATTTT. This encodes CASSLLGGDEPQHF.

This chain uses TRBV2 with TRBJ2-7, with 9 bases identical to TRBD1. Trimming at V came to 6 bases and at J to 0 bases, leaving 6 bases not matched to a gene. CDR3 length equals 15 residues. Germline V gene lookup returns CDR1 SNHLY and CDR2 FYNNEI. CDR3 protein: CASRGGQGFSYEQYF. The CDR3 DNA sequence: TGTGCCAGCAGGGGGGGACAGGGCTTCTCCTACGAGCAGTACTTC.

The V call is TRBV14, the J call TRBJ1-4; TRBD1 aligns across 8 bases. Germline assignment: CDR1 SGHDN and CDR2 FVKESK. J was trimmed by 8 bases and V by 3 bases; bases with no gene match: 11. CDR3 length: 16 amino acids. The CDR3, as DNA: TGTGCCAGCAGCCATTTGACAGGGGCTTGGGGGGAAAAACTGTTTTTT. It specifies CASSHLTGAWGEKLFF.

The chain joins TRBV27 to TRBJ2-7; D ambiguous. The CDR3 has 13 residues. V was trimmed by 2 bases and J by 2 bases, leaving 7 bases between them. Looked up from germline, CDR1 is MNHEY and CDR2 is SMNVEV (reference sequence). The CDR3 sequence: CASSLKGTYEQYF. For the CDR3, the DNA is TGTGCCAGCAGTTTAAAAGGAACCTACGAGCAGTACTTC.

This chain joins TRBV7-9 and TRBJ2-1; 7 positions agree with TRBD2. This CDR3 contains 13 residues. The V segment lost 7 bases and the J segment 5 bases; nucleotides outside the gene matches: 5. Germline V gene data show CDR1 as SEHNR and CDR2 as FQNEAQ (reference sequence). CDR3 sequence reads: CASNQRGDNEQFF. The CDR3 DNA reads as TGTGCCAGCAACCAGCGGGGCGACAATGAGCAGTTCTTC.

The chain employs TRBV3-1 (or the pseudogene TRBV3-2) and TRBJ2-5, with TRBD1 matching over 8 bases. CDR1 LGHDT and CDR2 YNNKEL come from the germline V gene (reference sequence). The CDR3 has 14 residues. V lost 4 bases to trimming and J lost 2 bases; unmatched junction nucleotides: 3. The CDR3 DNA reads TGTGCCAGCAGCCCTCGGACAGGGCAAGAGACCCAGTACTTC. Protein sequence: CASSPRTGQETQYF.

CDR3 nucleotide sequence: TGTGCCAGCAGCCCTTGGACAGGATCGTCCGGGGAGCTGTTTTTT. Its protein is CASSPWTGSSGELFF. The chain recombines TRBV7-7 with TRBJ2-2, with 7 bases lining up with TRBD1. With 5 bases clipped from V and 6 bases from J, the junction kept 9 bases outside the gene matches. This CDR3 comprises 15 residues. Germline-derived CDR1 and CDR2 are SSHAT and FNYEAQ (reference sequence).

This chain connects TRBV14 to TRBJ2-5; a weak D match, TRBD1 (5 bases). In germline, CDR1 is SGHDN, CDR2 FVKESK. With 0 bases removed from V and 1 base from J, the gap between germline ends came to 12 bases. This CDR3 has 16 amino acids. The CDR3 coding sequence is TGTGCCAGCAGCCAAGACTTCCCGACAGTCCAAGAGACCCAGTACTTC. This codes for CASSQDFPTVQETQYF.

The CDR3 reads CAWDRGVNTEAFF. CDR3 coding DNA: TGTGCCTGGGACAGGGGCGTGAACACTGAAGCTTTCTTT. The chain links TRBV30 to TRBJ1-1; TRBD1 aligns across 8 bases. Germline V gene sequence: CDR1 GTSNPN, CDR2 SVGIG (reference sequence). The CDR3 loop spans 13 amino acids. Germline trimming cut 5 bases from V and 0 bases from J; bases unmatched to any gene: 2.

The rearrangement uses TRBV11-2 and TRBJ2-2; tentatively, D is TRBD2 (5 bases). V was pared by 2 bases and J by 8 bases, with 9 bases between. The CDR3 totals 13 residues. Germline assignment: CDR1 SGHAT and CDR2 FQNNGV. The CDR3 DNA follows: TGTGCCAGCAGCTTAAAACGGGAAGGGGAGCTGTTTTTT. This encodes CASSLKREGELFF.

CDR3: CATLGQGSLHYTDTQYF. CDR3 DNA: TGTGCCACCCTGGGACAGGGGTCCCTCCATTACACAGATACGCAGTATTTT. The rearrangement uses TRBV10-3 and TRBJ2-3; 10 bases fit TRBD1. This CDR3 spans 17 amino acids. Germline-derived CDR1 and CDR2 are ENHRY and SYGVKD. J gave up 2 bases and V 10 bases, and 15 bases lay outside the gene matches.

V usage is TRBV27 and J usage is TRBJ1-2; D is undetermined. Germline assignment: CDR1 MNHEY and CDR2 SMNVEV (reference sequence). The CDR3 runs to 11 residues. V gave up 3 bases and J gave up 8 bases, with 7 bases separating them. The CDR3 region has the DNA TGTGCCAGCAGTTTGGTATTCGGCTACACCTTC. Encoded protein: CASSLVFGYTF.

The sample holds a few counts of this clone. The genes are TRBV5-1 and TRBJ1-3; D is unresolved. This CDR3 spans 13 amino acids. The V end lost 0 bases, the J end lost 7 bases, and 8 bases lay between the germline ends. CDR1 and CDR2 (germline): SGHRS, YFSETQ. The CDR3: CASSLEDRNTIYF. CDR3 sequence (DNA): TGCGCCAGCAGCTTGGAGGATCGGAACACCATATATTTT.

The chain carries TRBV5-1 and TRBJ2-3, with TRBD1 matching over 11 bases. This CDR3 spans 16 amino acids. The germline V gene encodes CDR1 SGHRS and CDR2 YFSETQ. The trim removed 2 bases at V and 0 bases at J, leaving 2 bases unmatched. CDR3 nucleotides: TGCGCCAGCAGCTTCCGGACAGGGGGCAGCACAGATACGCAGTATTTT. As protein: CASSFRTGGSTDTQYF.

The chain joins TRBV6-5 to TRBJ2-5, with TRBD1 matching over 8 bases. The J segment lost 4 bases and the V segment lost 1 base, leaving 5 bases of the junction unmatched. CDR1 is MNHEY, CDR2 SVGAGI, per germline. CDR3 length equals 15 residues. Written as DNA, the CDR3 is TGTGCCAGCAGTTACTTGGCCGGACAGGGAGAGACCCAGTACTTC. It encodes CASSYLAGQGETQYF.

As regards this clone: Other DNA variants within this sample encode the same CDR3. CDR3 residues: CAWSLNTEAFF. The DNA of the CDR3 is TGTGCCTGGTCTCTGAACACTGAAGCTTTCTTT. The chain combines TRBV30 with TRBJ1-1; D uncertain. The germline CDR1 and CDR2 sequences are GTSNPN and SVGIG (reference sequence). The V gene lost 5 bases and the J gene lost 0 bases, with 4 bases spanning the gap. This CDR3 comprises 11 residues.

This sequence joins TRBV7-3 and TRBJ2-1; 9 nucleotides align to TRBD2. The CDR3 covers 12 residues. The junction had 3 bases not matched to a gene; V was cut back by 6 bases and J by 9 bases. Per germline, CDR1 SGHTA and CDR2 FQGTGA. CDR3 nucleotides: TGTGCCAGCAGTAGCGGGGGCAGTGAGCAGTTCTTC. It yields the protein CASSSGGSEQFF.

CDR3 nucleotides: TGTGCCAGCAGCTTAGCGGACAGGGGGATCAGAGGCTATGGCTACACCTTC. Translating gives CASSLADRGIRGYGYTF. This chain links TRBV7-8 with TRBJ1-2; 10 bases agree with TRBD1. Trimming took 0 bases from V and 4 from J; bases not matched to a gene: 8. CDR1 and CDR2 (germline): SGHVS, FQNEAQ. This CDR3 region has 17 residues. Together with reference TRBV7-8 and TRBJ1-2, the CDR3 gives the full variable domain: GAGVSQSPRYKVAKRGQDVALRCDPISGHVSLFWYQQALGQGPEFLTYFQNEAQLDKSGLPSDRFFAERPEGSVSTLKIQRTQQEDSAVYLCASSLADRGIRGYGYTFGSGTRLTVV.

This clone was seen a single time. The chain combines TRBV5-8 with TRBJ1-5, with D uncertain. The germline gives CDR1 SGHTS, CDR2 YDEGEE. There are 13 residues in the CDR3. The V end was cut by 5 bases, the J end by 7 bases, with 13 bases between. The CDR3 DNA reads as TGTGCCAGCAGGGGAACATCGGGACAGCCCCAGCATTTT. Its protein product is CASRGTSGQPQHF.

The V call is TRBV6-5, the J call TRBJ2-1, with 7 positions matching TRBD2. Germline loops: CDR1 MNHEY, CDR2 SVGAGI. Trimming took 7 bases from V and 5 from J; bases not matched to a gene: 8. There are 14 residues in the CDR3. DNA for the CDR3: TGTGCCAGCACCCGTGGGGGGGGGAACAATGAGCAGTTCTTC. As protein: CASTRGGGNNEQFF.